A selection of T cell receptor beta chains follows, all from one sample in a study of blood T cell repertoires in COVID-19. The assay was immunoSEQ multiplex PCR, and TCRdb's table has in-frame clones only and misses some. The sample lists about 48,000 clones; 90% were seen once. Sample: peripheral blood. Receptors originate from a man aged 70 or older with acute or convalescent COVID-19. Both conserved end residues are part of each CDR3.

v_call: TRBV9; j_call: TRBJ2-1; cdr3_aa: CASSVDLAGGQNEQFF
v_call: TRBV3-1/TRBV3-2; j_call: TRBJ1-3; cdr3_aa: CASSKRRPGGDTIYF
v_call: TRBV12-5; j_call: TRBJ2-3; cdr3_aa: CASGLVVLSSGTDTQYF
v_call: TRBV11-1; j_call: TRBJ2-3; cdr3_aa: CASSLAARADTQYF
v_call: TRBV11-2; j_call: TRBJ2-2; cdr3_aa: CASSWQGSGGGSGELFF
v_call: TRBV3-1/TRBV3-2; j_call: TRBJ2-6; cdr3_aa: CASSRASSGANVLTF
v_call: TRBV29-1; j_call: TRBJ1-2; cdr3_aa: CSVESLRGYGYTF
v_call: TRBV3-1/TRBV3-2; j_call: TRBJ1-5; cdr3_aa: CASSQKFSRDRGQTSNQPQHF
v_call: TRBV6-2/TRBV6-3; j_call: TRBJ2-7; cdr3_aa: CASTPGGGSDEQYF
v_call: TRBV5-6; j_call: TRBJ2-7; cdr3_aa: CASSRLAPHEQYF
v_call: TRBV7-2; j_call: TRBJ2-2; cdr3_aa: CASSFRTSRGTGELFF
v_call: TRBV19; j_call: TRBJ1-1; cdr3_aa: CASTGGGVDTEAFF
v_call: TRBV24-1; j_call: TRBJ1-1; cdr3_aa: CATSDTGTGGTEAFF
v_call: TRBV9; j_call: TRBJ2-7; cdr3_aa: CASSPSYSYEQYF
v_call: TRBV30; j_call: TRBJ1-1; cdr3_aa: CAWTTGLGTEAFF
v_call: TRBV9; j_call: TRBJ1-6; cdr3_aa: CASSVGGGYSPLHF
v_call: TRBV7-8; j_call: TRBJ2-3; cdr3_aa: CASSLFRYTDTQYF
v_call: TRBV27; j_call: TRBJ1-5; cdr3_aa: CASGAGMGNQPQHF
v_call: TRBV11-2; j_call: TRBJ2-4; cdr3_aa: CASSRDRSPKNIQYF
v_call: TRBV6-1; j_call: TRBJ1-1; cdr3_aa: CASSEMRLNTEAFF
v_call: TRBV4-1; j_call: TRBJ1-6; cdr3_aa: CASSQGELASAPLHF
v_call: TRBV30; j_call: TRBJ1-3; cdr3_aa: CAWDRPGNTIYF
v_call: TRBV5-1; j_call: TRBJ1-2; cdr3_aa: CASSPGGSGGLYGYTF
v_call: TRBV30; j_call: TRBJ1-3; cdr3_aa: CAWKARTLSGNTIYF
v_call: TRBV6-5; j_call: TRBJ1-6; cdr3_aa: CASSSRQGAVNSPLHF
v_call: TRBV20-1; j_call: TRBJ2-1; cdr3_aa: CSARRAWLGFF
v_call: TRBV6-2/TRBV6-3; j_call: TRBJ1-5; cdr3_aa: CASSPPLYRGNQPQHF
v_call: TRBV7-8; j_call: TRBJ1-5; cdr3_aa: CASSFYRGNNQPQHF
v_call: TRBV19; j_call: TRBJ1-6; cdr3_aa: CATAKDFQNSPLHF
v_call: TRBV19; j_call: TRBJ1-1; cdr3_aa: CASSAGQGAFAEAFF